Sequencing of this T cell receptor (beta chain) was carried out in a study of cytomegalovirus exposure and HLA in healthy donors. The study, taken as a whole, reports: In a later analysis, at a false discovery rate of 0.05, 15,000 to 20,000 TCR beta sequences matched HLA alleles. Later on, an analysis showed TCR association rates differing by HLA locus, with DRB1 the most and HLA-C the fewest.

In the PCR, 60 Vbeta and 13 Jbeta primers were used. Produced via immunoSEQ multiplex PCR; TCRdb's table is partial and in-frame only. The sample is made up of tens of thousands of clones, and the top ten hold 1.3% to 1.5% of it. J was trimmed by 4 bases and V by 4 bases; bases with no gene match: 6. The CDR3 loop spans 16 amino acids. Germline loops: CDR1 SGHTA, CDR2 FQGNSA. Each donor was healthy, and each was a bone marrow donor. Of note for this clone: What it binds is not known.

Sequencing was done on a sample of PBMCs. V gene TRBV7-2 combines with J gene TRBJ2-1; 11 bases fit TRBD2. This receptor was identified in a woman aged 60 to 75 in good health and CMV-seronegative. The CDR3: CASSSPGTSGYNEQFF. Here the CDR3 DNA reads TGTGCCAGCAGCTCCCCCGGGACTAGCGGTTACAATGAGCAGTTCTTC.